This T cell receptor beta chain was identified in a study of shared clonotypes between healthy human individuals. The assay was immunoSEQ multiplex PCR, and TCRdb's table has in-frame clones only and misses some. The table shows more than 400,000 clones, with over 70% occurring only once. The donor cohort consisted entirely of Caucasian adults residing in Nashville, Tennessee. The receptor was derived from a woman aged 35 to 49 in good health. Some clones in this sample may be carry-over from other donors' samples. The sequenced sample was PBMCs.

The CDR3 DNA follows: TGTGCTAGTGGTGCCTCTGGACGGAGGGACTATGGCTACACCTTC. It encodes CASGASGRRDYGYTF. The V call is TRBV12-5, the J call TRBJ1-2; no reliable D call. The CDR3 totals 15 residues. From germline, CDR1 is LGHNT and CDR2 FRNRAP. Trimming took 5 bases from V and 3 from J, leaving 16 bases between them.